Listed below are T cell receptor beta chains from one sample, sequenced in a study of Ad26.COV2.S vaccination and SARS-CoV-2 variants. Some clones are missing from TCRdb's copy, which holds only in-frame ones; the method was immunoSEQ multiplex PCR. The data contain roughly 700,000 clones, roughly 90% of them singletons. The specimen comprised peripheral blood, sampled in a trial of Ad26.COV2.S vaccine versus placebo. These receptors came from a person between 18 and 59 years old who received the Ad26.COV2.S COVID-19 vaccine or a placebo. The CDR3 runs from the conserved cysteine through the conserved F or W. The D gene is left open where the match is weak. Clone size is stated in some rows and not others, as once, few, many or a class when expanded.

>-|TRBJ2-2|-|TRBV9
TGTGCCAGCAGCCGATCGAACACCGGGGAGCTGTTTTTT
CASSRSNTGELFF
>-|TRBJ2-3|-|TRBV24-1
TGTGCCACCAGTGTGCAGGGCACAGATACGCAGTATTTT
CATSVQGTDTQYF
>-|TRBJ2-4|-|TRBV5-8
TGTGCCAGCAGCTTGGAAACTAGCAGGAAAAACATTCAGTACTTC
CASSLETSRKNIQYF
>TRBD1|TRBJ2-7|once|TRBV30
TGTGCCTGGAGCCCCGACAGGGTGGTCGAGCAGTACTTC
CAWSPDRVVEQYF
>TRBD2|TRBJ2-1|-|TRBV30
TGTGCCTGGAGTATTGGAAGCGGGAACTCTAATGAGCAGTTCTTC
CAWSIGSGNSNEQFF
>TRBD1|TRBJ2-1|-|TRBV5-4
TGTGCCAGCAGCTTGGGACAGGGCTATGAGCAGTTCTTC
CASSLGQGYEQFF
>-|TRBJ1-5|-|TRBV27
TGTGCCAGCGGGGATTATAGCAATCAGCCCCAGCATTTT
CASGDYSNQPQHF
>TRBD1|TRBJ1-1|-|TRBV28
TGTGCCAGCAGGGGGACAGGGAAAACTGAAGCTTTCTTT
CASRGTGKTEAFF
>-|TRBJ2-3|-|TRBV9
TGTGCCAGCAGCCTCGGTACCGCGCCGGATACGCAGTATTTT
CASSLGTAPDTQYF
>-|TRBJ2-7|-|TRBV5-5
TGTGCCAGCAGCATCCAGCCACCCTCCTACGAGCAGTACTTC
CASSIQPPSYEQYF
>-|TRBJ2-6|few|TRBV7-8
TGTGCCAGCAGCTTTAGCTCTGGGGCCAACGTCCTGACTTTC
CASSFSSGANVLTF
>-|TRBJ1-1|-|TRBV27
TGTGCCAGCAGGGGGGGCTCTGAAGCTTTCTTT
CASRGGSEAFF
>TRBD2|TRBJ2-7|-|TRBV24-1
TGTGCCACCAGTGATGGACTAGCGGGAGTCTACGAGCAGTACTTC
CATSDGLAGVYEQYF
>-|TRBJ1-2|once|TRBV5-1
TGCGCCAGCAGCGTCCCTGGCGTTATAGGCGGCTACACCTTC
CASSVPGVIGGYTF
>-|TRBJ2-7|-|TRBV2
TGTGCCAGCAGTGAAGGTTGGGGTCAGCAGTACTTC
CASSEGWGQQYF